This TCR beta chain was observed in a study of blood T cell repertoires in COVID-19. Clones were sequenced by immunoSEQ multiplex PCR, and TCRdb holds only the in-frame ones, with some missing. The table records roughly 200,000 clones, approximately 89% of them present only once. Germline V gene lookup returns CDR1 SGHRS and CDR2 YFSETQ. CDR3 length: 15 residues. The ends lost 4 bases at V and 2 bases at J; junction bases unmatched: 9. The sample taken for sequencing was peripheral blood. The rearrangement joins TRBV5-1 to TRBJ2-7, with TRBD2 matching over 7 bases. This receptor was identified in a woman aged 55-70 years with acute or convalescent COVID-19. The CDR3, as DNA: TGCGCCAGCAGCCCTCCCACTAGCGCGGCCTACGAGCAGTACTTC. Translated: CASSPPTSAAYEQYF.